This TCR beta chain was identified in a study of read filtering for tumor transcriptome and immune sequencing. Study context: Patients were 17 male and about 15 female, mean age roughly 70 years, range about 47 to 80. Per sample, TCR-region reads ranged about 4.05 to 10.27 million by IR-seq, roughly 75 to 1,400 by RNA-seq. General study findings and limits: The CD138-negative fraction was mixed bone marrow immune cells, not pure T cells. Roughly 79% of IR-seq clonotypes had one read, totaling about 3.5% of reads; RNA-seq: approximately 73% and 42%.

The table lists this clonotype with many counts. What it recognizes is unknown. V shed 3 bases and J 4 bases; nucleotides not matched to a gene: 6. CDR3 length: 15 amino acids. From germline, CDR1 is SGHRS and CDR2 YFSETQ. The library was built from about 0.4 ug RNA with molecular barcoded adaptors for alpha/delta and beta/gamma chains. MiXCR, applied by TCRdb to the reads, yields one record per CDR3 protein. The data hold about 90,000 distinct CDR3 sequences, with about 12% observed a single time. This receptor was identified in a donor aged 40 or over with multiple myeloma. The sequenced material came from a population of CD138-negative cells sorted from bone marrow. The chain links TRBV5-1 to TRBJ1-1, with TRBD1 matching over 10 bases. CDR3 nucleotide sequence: TGCGCCAGCAGCTCAGGAGGGACAGGGGCCACTGAAGCTTTCTTT. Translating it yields CASSSGGTGATEAFF. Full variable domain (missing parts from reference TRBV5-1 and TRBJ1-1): KAGVTQTPRYLIKTRGQQVTLSCSPISGHRSVSWYQQTPGQGLQFLFEYFSETQRNKGNFPGRFSGRQFSNSRSEMNVSTLELGDSALYLCASSSGGTGATEAFFGQGTRLTVV.